Listed below are T cell receptor beta chains from one sample, sequenced in a study of long-term antiretroviral therapy in people with HIV. Sequenced by immunoSEQ multiplex PCR; TCRdb stores in-frame clones only, minus some. The sample records 31,000 or so clones, more than 85% being singletons. The sequences come from unsorted PBMCs, collected roughly 5 years before starting antiretroviral therapy. The receptors stem from a man aged 45 to 65 with HIV. The CDR3 runs from the conserved cysteine through the conserved F or W. Fields, in order: V gene, J gene, D gene, clone size, CDR3 protein, CDR3 DNA. D genes are given only for firm matches. Expanded clones are given a class, and other clones once, few, many or no size at all.

TRBV5-8	TRBJ1-6	TRBD1	.	CASSLEGQILSPLHF	TGTGCCAGCAGCTTGGAGGGACAGATATTGTCACCCCTCCACTTT
TRBV19	TRBJ2-5	TRBD1	.	CASSGHGDRETQYF	TGTGCCAGTAGCGGACACGGGGACAGAGAGACCCAGTACTTC
TRBV7-3	TRBJ2-7	TRBD2	.	CASSPSGTAYEQYF	TGTGCCAGCTCTCCTAGCGGGACAGCCTACGAGCAGTACTTC
TRBV11-2	TRBJ2-3	TRBD1	.	CASSLGRQGNTDTQYF	TGTGCCAGCAGCTTAGGGAGACAGGGGAACACAGATACGCAGTATTTT
TRBV29-1	TRBJ2-1	.	.	CSVDKGKRGFDEQFF	TGCAGCGTTGATAAGGGGAAACGGGGTTTCGATGAGCAGTTCTTC
TRBV28	TRBJ1-2	.	.	CASSFHRAETGFYGYTF	TGTGCCAGCAGTTTCCACCGGGCGGAAACAGGGTTCTATGGCTACACCTTC
TRBV7-7	TRBJ2-1	.	few	CASSRGLYNEQFF	TGTGCCAGCAGCCGGGGACTCTACAATGAGCAGTTCTTC
TRBV7-3	TRBJ2-6	TRBD1	few	CASSPGQASGANVLTF	TGTGCCAGCTCACCGGGACAGGCCTCTGGGGCCAACGTCCTGACTTTC
TRBV5-1	TRBJ2-1	.	.	CASSLDASRDEQFF	TGCGCCAGCAGCTTGGATGCTAGCCGAGATGAGCAGTTCTTC
TRBV19	TRBJ2-4	.	.	CASSQQGPIAKNIQYF	TGTGCCAGTAGTCAACAGGGACCCATAGCCAAAAACATTCAGTACTTC
TRBV6-1	TRBJ2-2	TRBD2	.	CASSEVLAGASNTGELFF	TGTGCCAGCAGTGAAGTACTAGCGGGGGCGTCGAACACCGGGGAGCTGTTTTTT
TRBV4-3	TRBJ1-3	.	.	CASSLADTIYF	TGCGCCAGCAGCCTCGCAGACACCATATATTTT
TRBV7-8	TRBJ2-1	TRBD2	.	CASSFGLAGNYNEQFF	TGTGCCAGCAGCTTTGGACTAGCGGGTAACTACAATGAGCAGTTCTTC
TRBV6-5	TRBJ1-1	.	.	CASSSPGMNTEAFF	TGTGCCAGCAGTTCCCCGGGTATGAACACTGAAGCTTTCTTT
TRBV7-2	TRBJ2-7	.	.	CASSFPGVYEQYF	TGTGCCAGCAGCTTCCCAGGCGTCTACGAGCAGTACTTC
TRBV4-3	TRBJ2-1	TRBD1	.	CASSHRTGGGEQFF	TGCGCCAGCAGCCATAGGACAGGGGGGGGTGAGCAGTTCTTC
TRBV7-5	TRBJ1-2	.	.	CVRSLGWDRCYGYTF	TGTGTCAGAAGCTTAGGCTGGGACCGCTGCTATGGCTACACCTTC
TRBV5-8	TRBJ1-6	TRBD1	once	CASSLGHRGVNSPLHF	TGTGCCAGCAGCTTGGGGCACAGGGGGGTTAATTCACCCCTCCACTTT
TRBV7-9	TRBJ2-3	.	.	CASSQSDTQYF	TGTGCCAGCAGCCAATCAGATACGCAGTATTTT
TRBV6-5	TRBJ2-1	.	.	CASSPQGAVYNEQFF	TGTGCCAGCAGTCCCCAGGGAGCCGTCTACAATGAGCAGTTCTTC
TRBV7-3	TRBJ2-1	.	.	CASSFVSAGSYNEQFF	TGTGCCAGCAGCTTCGTCTCGGCGGGTTCCTACAATGAGCAGTTCTTC
TRBV10-1	TRBJ2-5	.	.	CASSPGPKETQYF	TGCGCCAGCAGCCCCGGGCCGAAAGAGACCCAGTACTTC
TRBV5-1	TRBJ1-1	.	.	CASSENGPYGEAFF	TGCGCCAGCAGCGAGAACGGCCCCTACGGTGAAGCTTTCTTT
TRBV5-1	TRBJ1-5	.	.	CASSLTGGQPQHF	TGCGCCAGCAGCTTGACAGGAGGGCAGCCCCAGCATTTT
TRBV7-9	TRBJ2-3	.	.	CASSFPGDTQYF	TGTGCCAGCAGCTTCCCCGGGGATACGCAGTATTTT
TRBV5-5	TRBJ2-3	.	.	CASSLDYGTQYF	TGTGCCAGCAGCTTGGATTACGGGACGCAGTATTTT
TRBV10-3	TRBJ2-1	.	.	CAISESKGEEYSYNEQFF	TGTGCCATCAGTGAAAGCAAGGGGGAGGAGTACTCCTACAATGAGCAGTTCTTC
TRBV11-2	TRBJ2-1	TRBD2	.	CASSNIAGTYNEQFF	TGTGCCAGCAGCAACATAGCGGGAACCTACAATGAGCAGTTCTTC
TRBV5-1	TRBJ2-5	.	few	CASSFQGETQYF	TGCGCCAGCAGCTTTCAGGGAGAGACCCAGTACTTC
TRBV5-1	TRBJ1-1	TRBD1	.	CASSNQGGNTEAFF	TGTGCCAGCAGCAATCAGGGGGGGAACACTGAAGCTTTCTTT
TRBV28	TRBJ1-1	.	.	CASSFLARNTEAFF	TGTGCCAGCAGTTTTTTGGCACGGAACACTGAAGCTTTCTTT
TRBV5-4	TRBJ1-2	TRBD1	.	CASSSEGGTAYGYTF	TGTGCCAGCAGCTCTGAAGGGGGGACAGCATATGGCTACACCTTC
TRBV2	TRBJ1-2	TRBD1	.	CASSPVGQGVFGYTF	TGTGCCAGCAGTCCGGTGGGGCAGGGGGTATTTGGCTACACCTTC
TRBV5-4	TRBJ2-7	TRBD2	.	CASSLGPSGRYEQYF	TGTGCCAGCAGCTTGGGTCCTAGCGGGAGGTACGAGCAGTACTTC
TRBV28	TRBJ2-3	.	.	CASSTSTDTQYF	TGTGCCAGCAGTACTAGCACAGATACGCAGTATTTT
TRBV4-2	TRBJ2-3	.	.	CASSQAPGRSDTQYF	TGTGCCAGCAGCCAAGCCCCGGGGCGTTCGGATACGCAGTATTTT
TRBV7-2	TRBJ2-3	.	.	CASSLDPGRTDTQYF	TGTGCCAGCAGCTTAGATCCGGGCCGCACAGATACGCAGTATTTT
TRBV15	TRBJ2-2	.	.	CATRPSPGDRGGGRTGELFF	TGTGCCACGAGACCATCGCCGGGGGATAGGGGAGGAGGGCGGACCGGGGAGCTGTTTTTT
TRBV10-2	TRBJ1-2	TRBD1	.	CASSQFTGVVYGYTF	TGCGCCAGCAGCCAATTTACAGGGGTGGTCTATGGCTACACCTTC
TRBV6-1	TRBJ2-2	.	once	CASTVRGLYTGELFF	TGTGCCAGTACCGTTCGAGGGCTTTACACCGGGGAGCTGTTTTTT
TRBV10-3	TRBJ2-6	TRBD1	.	CAISEYYQGAGANVLTF	TGTGCCATCAGTGAATACTATCAGGGGGCTGGGGCCAACGTCCTGACTTTC